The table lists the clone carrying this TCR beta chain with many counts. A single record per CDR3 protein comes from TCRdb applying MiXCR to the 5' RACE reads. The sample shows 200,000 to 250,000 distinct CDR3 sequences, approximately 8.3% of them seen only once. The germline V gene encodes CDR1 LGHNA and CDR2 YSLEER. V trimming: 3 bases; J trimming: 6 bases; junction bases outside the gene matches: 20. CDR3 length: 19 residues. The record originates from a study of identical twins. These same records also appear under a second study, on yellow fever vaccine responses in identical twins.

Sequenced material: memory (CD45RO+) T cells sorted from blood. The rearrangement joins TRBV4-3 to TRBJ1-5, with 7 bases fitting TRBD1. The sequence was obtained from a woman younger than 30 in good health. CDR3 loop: CASSQTKALTGAWGQPQHF. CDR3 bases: TGCGCCAGCAGCCAGACGAAGGCATTAACAGGGGCGTGGGGTCAGCCCCAGCATTTT.